This TCR beta chain was recovered during a study of blood T cell repertoires in COVID-19. V was pared by 4 bases and J by 0 bases, with 8 bases of the junction left unmatched. CDR3 length: 16 residues. Looked up from germline, CDR1 is SGHVS and CDR2 is FNYEAQ. The table lists this clone with a count of one. The study drew participants aged roughly 18 to 89 years from approximately 25 US areas. The data were produced by immunoSEQ multiplex PCR, yet TCRdb's version contains in-frame clones alone and is incomplete. The sample has 300,000 to 350,000 clones, about 90% seen once. The genes are TRBV7-6 and TRBJ1-1; 7 positions match TRBD1. The receptor comes from a woman between 18 and 29 years old with acute COVID-19. The sample taken for sequencing was PBMCs or T cells enriched from blood (not recorded which). The CDR3 is CASSSWDRNMNTEAFF. CDR3 coding DNA: TGTGCCAGCAGCTCATGGGACAGAAACATGAACACTGAAGCTTTCTTT.